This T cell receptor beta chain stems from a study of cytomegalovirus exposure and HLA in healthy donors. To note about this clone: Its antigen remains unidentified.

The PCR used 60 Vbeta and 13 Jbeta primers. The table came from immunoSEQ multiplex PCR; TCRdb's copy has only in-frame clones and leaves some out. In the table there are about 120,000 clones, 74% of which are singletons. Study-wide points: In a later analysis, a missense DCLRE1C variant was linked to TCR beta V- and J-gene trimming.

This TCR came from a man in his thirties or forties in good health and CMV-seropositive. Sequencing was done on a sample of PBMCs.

CDR3 DNA sequence: TGTGCCAGCAGCAACCATGAAGGGGGCTGGTGCGAGCAGTACTTC. This encodes CASSNHEGGWCEQYF. The V gene is TRBV21-1, the J gene TRBJ2-7; the tabulated D call, TRBD1, remains unverified against the DNA. TRBV21-1 corresponds to a pseudogene. The CDR3 is 15 residues long.